This TCR beta chain comes out of a study of T cell responses to AZD1222 COVID-19 vaccine. Whole-study results and caveats: With two AZD1222 doses given, Spike-specific TCR breadth and depth both rose. Donors, mostly white British, included more females; clonal diversity was possibly underestimated. Just five to seven people given AZD1222 tested seropositive at baseline.

V gave up 4 bases and J gave up 5 bases, with 10 bases separating them. CDR3 length: 13 amino acids. The germline V gene has CDR1 SNHLY and CDR2 FYNNEI. TCRdb's table, derived via immunoSEQ multiplex PCR, lists solely in-frame clones and lacks some. The data contain around 140,000 clones, 75% to 95% of them seen just once; the ten biggest clones take up around 7.6%. About this clone: The antigen is unknown.

The material was peripheral blood, obtained 28 days after the second dose of the MenACWY control vaccine. The V call is TRBV2, the J call TRBJ2-3; D perhaps matches TRBD1 (5 bases). The receptor was isolated from an adult who received the MenACWY meningococcal vaccine as a control. The CDR3 loop is CASSASGIDTQYF. The CDR3 nucleotides read TGTGCCAGCAGTGCGTCAGGGATAGATACGCAGTATTTT.